These 9 T cell receptor beta chains were sequenced from one sample in a study of blood T cell repertoires in COVID-19. Libraries were prepared by immunoSEQ multiplex PCR; TCRdb keeps only in-frame clonotypes and omits some of them. This table has about 83,000 clones, around 90% appearing once. What was sequenced was peripheral blood. These receptors originate from a man at least 80 years old with active or convalescent COVID-19.

V and J are TRBV11-1 and TRBJ1-2, with 7 nucleotides matching TRBD1. The CDR3 contains 10 residues. Looked up from germline, CDR1 is SGHAT and CDR2 is FQDESV (reference sequence). The ends lost 9 bases at V and 7 bases at J; junction bases unmatched: 2. CDR3 sequence: CARTGVGYTF. CDR3 nucleotides: TGTGCCAGAACAGGGGTTGGCTACACCTTC. The entire variable domain, with the rest obtained from reference TRBV11-1 and TRBJ1-2, is as follows: EAEVAQSPRYKITEKSQAVAFWCDPISGHATLYWYRQILGQGPELLVQFQDESVVDDSQLPKDRFSAERLKGVDSTLKIQPAELGDSAMYLCARTGVGYTFGSGTRLTVV.

The CDR3 coding sequence is TGTGCCAGCAGTTTGGGGCAGCCTGGGGCCAACGTCCTGACTTTC. The encoded protein is CASSLGQPGANVLTF. J is TRBJ2-6 and V is TRBV28, with D maybe TRBD1 (5 bases). CDR1 and CDR2 from the germline V gene are MDHEN and SYDVKM. This CDR3 comprises 15 residues. V was pared by 3 bases and J by 2 bases, with 8 bases between.

This chain joins TRBV18 and TRBJ2-6; no clear D gene. The V gene's germline CDR1 is KGHSH and CDR2 LQKENI. Trimming removed 2 bases at V and 7 bases at J, with 9 bases between. The CDR3 runs to 14 residues. In nucleotides, the CDR3 is TGTGCCAGCTCACCATCTCTGGGCGCCAACGTCCTGACTTTC. This codes for CASSPSLGANVLTF.

This clone was picked up one time. The rearrangement joins TRBV19 to TRBJ1-2; 7 bases line up with TRBD1. Germline lookup yields CDR1 LNHDA and CDR2 SQIVND (reference sequence). The ends lost 3 bases at V and 7 bases at J; junction bases unmatched: 5. CDR3 length: 13 residues. The CDR3 spells CASSMDRNSGYTF. CDR3 DNA sequence: TGTGCCAGTAGTATGGACAGGAATAGTGGCTACACCTTC.

The V call is TRBV5-4, the J call TRBJ2-5; 12 nucleotides match TRBD2. This CDR3 has 17 residues. CDR1 is SGHNT and CDR2 is YYREEE in the germline V gene (reference sequence). Trimming cost V 0 bases and J 4 bases; bases outside gene matches: 7. CDR3 in amino acids: CASSLGLAGGEGETQYF. CDR3 sequence (DNA): TGTGCCAGCAGCTTGGGTCTAGCGGGGGGGGAAGGAGAGACCCAGTACTTC.

In DNA form, the CDR3 reads TGTGCCAGCAGCGAGGAGCTAGCGGGAGTGAATCCCCTGGGGGATACGCAGTATTTT. This codes for CASSEELAGVNPLGDTQYF. J is TRBJ2-3 and V is TRBV9, with 10 bases lining up with TRBD2. The V gene's germline CDR1 is SGDLS and CDR2 YYNGEE. This CDR3 is built from 19 residues. Trimming removed 3 bases from V and 6 bases from J; junction bases left unmatched: 19.

The V and J genes are TRBV5-1 and TRBJ1-1; D call uncertain. The CDR3 totals 13 residues. Germline V CDR1 and CDR2: SGHRS, YFSETQ. V lost 2 bases and J 2 bases, leaving 7 bases between the germline ends. The CDR3 coding sequence is TGCGCCAGCAGCTTACAGCCCAACACTGAAGCTTTCTTT. It translates to CASSLQPNTEAFF.

This chain joins TRBV5-8 and TRBJ1-6, with 7 bases lining up with TRBD1. Germline lookup yields CDR1 SGHTS and CDR2 YDEGEE. The CDR3 covers 15 residues. The V segment lost 1 base and the J segment 7 bases; nucleotides outside the gene matches: 5. The CDR3 loop reads CASSLRTGGNSPLHF. DNA for the CDR3: TGTGCCAGCAGCTTGAGGACAGGCGGCAATTCACCCCTCCACTTT.

This clone occurred a few times. The chain carries TRBV27 and TRBJ1-4; D may be TRBD1 (5 bases). The CDR3 has 16 amino acids. CDR1 and CDR2 from the germline V gene are MNHEY and SMNVEV (reference sequence). Trimming left V 6 bases short and J 7 bases short, with 21 bases between. The CDR3 reads CASRGSLGLGTEKLFF. For the CDR3, the DNA is TGTGCCAGCAGGGGGAGTTTGGGACTTGGCACTGAAAAACTGTTTTTT.